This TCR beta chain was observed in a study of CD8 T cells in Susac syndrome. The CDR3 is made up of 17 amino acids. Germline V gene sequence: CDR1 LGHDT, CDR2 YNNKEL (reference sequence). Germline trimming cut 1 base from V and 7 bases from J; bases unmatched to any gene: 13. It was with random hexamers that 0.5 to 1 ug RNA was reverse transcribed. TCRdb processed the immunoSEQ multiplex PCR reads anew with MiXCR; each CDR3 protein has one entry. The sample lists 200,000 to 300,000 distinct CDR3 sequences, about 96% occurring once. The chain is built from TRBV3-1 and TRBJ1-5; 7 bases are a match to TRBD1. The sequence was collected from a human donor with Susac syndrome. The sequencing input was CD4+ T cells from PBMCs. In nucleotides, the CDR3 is TGTGCCAGCAGCCAAGCCTCCCAGGGGGGAAGGACACAGCCCCAGCATTTT. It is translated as CASSQASQGGRTQPQHF.